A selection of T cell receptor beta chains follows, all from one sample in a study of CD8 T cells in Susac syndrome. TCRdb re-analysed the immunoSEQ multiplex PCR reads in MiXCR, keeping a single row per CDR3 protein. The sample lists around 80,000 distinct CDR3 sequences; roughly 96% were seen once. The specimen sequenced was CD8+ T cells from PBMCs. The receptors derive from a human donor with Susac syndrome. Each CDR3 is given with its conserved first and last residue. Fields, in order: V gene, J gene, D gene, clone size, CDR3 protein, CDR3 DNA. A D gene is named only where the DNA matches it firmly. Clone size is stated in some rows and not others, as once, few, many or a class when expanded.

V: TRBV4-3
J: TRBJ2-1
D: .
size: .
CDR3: CASSQEASLQFF
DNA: TGCGCCAGCAGCCAAGAAGCTAGCTTACAGTTCTTC

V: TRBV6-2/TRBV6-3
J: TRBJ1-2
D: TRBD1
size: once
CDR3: CASSYHRQGRLDGNYGYTF
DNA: TGTGCCAGCAGCTACCACCGACAGGGAAGACTCGATGGGAACTATGGCTACACCTTC

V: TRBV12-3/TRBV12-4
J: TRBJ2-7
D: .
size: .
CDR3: CASSLGHHSYEQYF
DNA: TGTGCCAGCAGTTTAGGCCATCACTCCTACGAGCAGTACTTC

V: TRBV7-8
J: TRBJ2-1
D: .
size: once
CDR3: CASSLQGYNEQFF
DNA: TGTGCCAGCAGCTTACAGGGCTACAATGAGCAGTTCTTC

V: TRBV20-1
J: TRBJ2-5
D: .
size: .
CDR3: CSAPHGRQYQETQYF
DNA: TGCAGTGCTCCCCATGGCCGCCAGTACCAAGAGACCCAGTACTTC

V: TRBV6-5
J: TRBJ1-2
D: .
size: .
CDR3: CASSYSQGRGYTF
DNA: TGTGCCAGCAGTTACTCTCAGGGAAGGGGCTACACCTTC

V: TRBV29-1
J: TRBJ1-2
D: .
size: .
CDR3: CSVEDREDYGYTF
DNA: TGCAGCGTTGAAGATCGGGAGGACTATGGCTACACCTTC

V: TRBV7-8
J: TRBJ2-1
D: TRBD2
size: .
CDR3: CASSPGAGVGFF
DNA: TGTGCCAGCAGCCCTGGAGCGGGAGTGGGGTTCTTC

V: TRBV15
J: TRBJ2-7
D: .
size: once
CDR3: CATSSDRIHKPFYEQYF
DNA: TGTGCCACCAGCAGCGACAGAATCCATAAACCTTTCTACGAGCAGTACTTC

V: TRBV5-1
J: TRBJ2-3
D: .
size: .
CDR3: CASSFVRGGDTQYF
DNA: TGCGCCAGCAGCTTTGTCCGGGGTGGAGATACGCAGTATTTT

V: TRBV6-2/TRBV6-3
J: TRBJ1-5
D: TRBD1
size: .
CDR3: CASSSQGANQPQHF
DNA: TGTGCCAGCAGTTCACAGGGGGCGAATCAGCCCCAGCATTTT

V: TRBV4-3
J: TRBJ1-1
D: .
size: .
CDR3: CASSQERFLNTEAFF
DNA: TGCGCCAGCAGCCAAGAGAGATTCCTGAACACTGAAGCTTTCTTT

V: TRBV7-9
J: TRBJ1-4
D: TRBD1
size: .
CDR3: CASSLPGQGPFF
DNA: TGTGCCAGCAGCCTCCCCGGACAGGGGCCGTTTTTT

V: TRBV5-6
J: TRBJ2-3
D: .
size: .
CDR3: CASSFPTTDTQYF
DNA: TGTGCCAGCAGCTTTCCTACCACAGATACGCAGTATTTT

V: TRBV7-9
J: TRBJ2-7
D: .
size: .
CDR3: CASSLPGQPYEQYF
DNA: TGTGCCAGCAGCTTACCCGGACAGCCCTACGAGCAGTACTTC

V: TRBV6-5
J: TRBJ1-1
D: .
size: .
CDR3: CASSLANTEAFF
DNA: TGTGCCAGCAGTCTGGCGAACACTGAAGCTTTCTTT

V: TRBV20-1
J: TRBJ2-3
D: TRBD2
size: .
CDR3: CSARELAASTDTQYF
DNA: TGCAGTGCTAGAGAACTAGCGGCTAGCACAGATACGCAGTATTTT

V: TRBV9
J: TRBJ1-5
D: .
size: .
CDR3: CASSVEGGPSPQHF
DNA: TGTGCCAGCAGCGTAGAGGGGGGACCATCGCCCCAGCATTTT

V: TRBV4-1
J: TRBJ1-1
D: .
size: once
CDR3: CASSQGEFSGTEAFF
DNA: TGCGCCAGCAGCCAAGGAGAGTTTTCTGGCACTGAAGCTTTCTTT

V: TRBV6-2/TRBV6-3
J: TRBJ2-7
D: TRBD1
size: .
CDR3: CASSWTGGRYEQYF
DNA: TGTGCCAGCAGTTGGACAGGGGGCAGGTACGAGCAGTACTTC

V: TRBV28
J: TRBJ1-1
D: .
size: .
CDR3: CASSLERLNTEAFF
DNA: TGTGCCAGCAGTTTAGAACGGTTGAACACTGAAGCTTTCTTT

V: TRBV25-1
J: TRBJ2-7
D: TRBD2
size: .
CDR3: CASSDPLAGVQYF
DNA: TGTGCCAGCAGTGACCCACTAGCGGGAGTACAGTACTTC

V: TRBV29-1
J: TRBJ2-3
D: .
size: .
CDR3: CSVVGGATDTQYF
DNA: TGCAGCGTTGTGGGGGGGGCCACAGATACGCAGTATTTT

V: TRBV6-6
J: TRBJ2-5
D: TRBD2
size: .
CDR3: CASSHPTGLTQETQYF
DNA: TGTGCCAGCAGTCACCCCACGGGACTAACCCAAGAGACCCAGTACTTC

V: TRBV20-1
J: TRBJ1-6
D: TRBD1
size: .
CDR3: CSARGTGDYNSPLHF
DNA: TGCAGTGCTAGAGGTACAGGGGACTATAATTCACCCCTCCACTTT

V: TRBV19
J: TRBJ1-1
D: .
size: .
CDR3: CASSIRRQLNTEAFF
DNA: TGTGCCAGTAGTATTCGGAGACAGCTAAACACTGAAGCTTTCTTT

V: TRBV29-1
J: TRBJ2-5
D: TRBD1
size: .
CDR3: CSVVGTGASNGETQYF
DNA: TGCAGCGTTGTCGGGACAGGGGCCTCAAACGGGGAGACCCAGTACTTC

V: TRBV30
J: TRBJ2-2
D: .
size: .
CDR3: CACSDSTGELFF
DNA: TGTGCCTGCAGCGACTCAACCGGGGAGCTGTTTTTT

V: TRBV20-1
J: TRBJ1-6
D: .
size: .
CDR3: CSASQADSPLHF
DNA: TGCAGTGCTAGCCAGGCGGATTCACCCCTCCACTTT

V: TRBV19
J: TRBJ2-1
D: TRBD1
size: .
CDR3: CASRKTGVNEQFF
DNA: TGTGCCAGTAGGAAGACAGGGGTAAATGAGCAGTTCTTC

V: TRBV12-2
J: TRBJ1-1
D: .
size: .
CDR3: CASRPGPPTEAFF
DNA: TGTGCAAGTCGCCCAGGCCCCCCAACTGAAGCTTTCTTT